Given below is one T cell receptor (beta chain) in context. The sample belongs to a study of blood T cell repertoires in COVID-19. Whole-study context: Whether acute or convalescent, the COVID-19 samples came from the United States, Italy and Spain.

As handled by the study authors: Nucleated cell counts were estimated from reference gene primer amplification. Data came from immunoSEQ multiplex PCR; TCRdb stores just in-frame clones and leaves some out. The DNA was the basis for D and trimming; V, J and clone size are from that table. The table shows 35,000 to 55,000 clones, with approximately 81% occurring only once. The CDR3 has 14 amino acids. Trimming removed 2 bases from V and 0 bases from J, with 7 bases in between. CDR1 is SGHAT and CDR2 is FQNNGV in the germline V gene. The clonotype was recovered from a woman aged 70 to 79 in a cohort sampled during active COVID-19. This chain links TRBV11-2 with TRBJ1-2; no definite D call. The sequenced material came from peripheral blood. The CDR3 reads CASSLQQTNYGYTF. The CDR3 DNA sequence: TGTGCCAGCAGCTTACAACAAACTAACTATGGCTACACCTTC.